This is a list of T cell receptor beta chains from one sample in a study of blood T cell repertoires in COVID-19. Here immunoSEQ multiplex PCR was the method, and the copy in TCRdb shows in-frame clones only, minus some. This table holds roughly 260,000 clones, roughly nine tenths found once. The sequencing sample was made of peripheral blood. All receptors derive from a man aged 35 to 55 who had recovered from COVID-19. Both conserved end residues are part of each CDR3. Fields, in order: clone size, CDR3 length, V gene, J gene, CDR3 protein. Clone size is stated in some rows and not others, as once, few, many or a class when expanded.

clone_size: once
cdr3_length: 14
v_call: TRBV29-1
j_call: TRBJ2-1
cdr3_aa: CSVSTRLVVNEQFF

clone_size: NA
cdr3_length: 17
v_call: TRBV19
j_call: TRBJ1-5
cdr3_aa: CASRAGQGYYSNQPQHF

clone_size: NA
cdr3_length: 15
v_call: TRBV9
j_call: TRBJ1-4
cdr3_aa: CASSVEGGLSEKLFF

clone_size: NA
cdr3_length: 15
v_call: TRBV20-1
j_call: TRBJ2-1
cdr3_aa: CSASPGGRAASEQFF

clone_size: NA
cdr3_length: 17
v_call: TRBV5-4
j_call: TRBJ2-3
cdr3_aa: CASSWGKTGGYTDTQYF

clone_size: many
cdr3_length: 14
v_call: TRBV10-3
j_call: TRBJ1-2
cdr3_aa: CAISESFEGTGYTF

clone_size: NA
cdr3_length: 16
v_call: TRBV29-1
j_call: TRBJ2-2
cdr3_aa: CSVEGQSQLNTGELFF

clone_size: NA
cdr3_length: 16
v_call: TRBV6-6
j_call: TRBJ1-5
cdr3_aa: CASSSLRDIVQQPQHF

clone_size: NA
cdr3_length: 15
v_call: TRBV4-3
j_call: TRBJ1-1
cdr3_aa: CASSGQTAKPKLAFF

clone_size: once
cdr3_length: 15
v_call: TRBV6-2/TRBV6-3
j_call: TRBJ1-2
cdr3_aa: CASSYPHTGGDGYTF

clone_size: NA
cdr3_length: 14
v_call: TRBV7-2
j_call: TRBJ1-2
cdr3_aa: CASRPVAGVHGYTF

clone_size: NA
cdr3_length: 17
v_call: TRBV4-2
j_call: TRBJ2-3
cdr3_aa: CASSQNPSGGAGDTQYF

clone_size: NA
cdr3_length: 13
v_call: TRBV20-1
j_call: TRBJ2-5
cdr3_aa: CSASWSAGETQYF

clone_size: NA
cdr3_length: 17
v_call: TRBV7-9
j_call: TRBJ1-5
cdr3_aa: CASSSSGGIRSNQPQHF

clone_size: NA
cdr3_length: 12
v_call: TRBV7-9
j_call: TRBJ1-5
cdr3_aa: CASSGGNQPQHF

clone_size: NA
cdr3_length: 18
v_call: TRBV6-6
j_call: TRBJ2-3
cdr3_aa: CASSPPLGSSGGADTQYF

clone_size: NA
cdr3_length: 17
v_call: TRBV10-2
j_call: TRBJ2-1
cdr3_aa: CASSDKTSRRGPNEQFF

clone_size: NA
cdr3_length: 13
v_call: TRBV5-4
j_call: TRBJ1-1
cdr3_aa: CASSRGLNTEAFF

clone_size: NA
cdr3_length: 17
v_call: TRBV5-4
j_call: TRBJ1-1
cdr3_aa: CASSSGQGVTLLTSAFF

clone_size: NA
cdr3_length: 14
v_call: TRBV6-2/TRBV6-3
j_call: TRBJ2-7
cdr3_aa: CASSYSSGGNEQYF

clone_size: NA
cdr3_length: 12
v_call: TRBV6-5
j_call: TRBJ1-1
cdr3_aa: CASSQSRFEAFF

clone_size: NA
cdr3_length: 14
v_call: TRBV19
j_call: TRBJ2-7
cdr3_aa: CASSMTGQAYEQYF

clone_size: NA
cdr3_length: 16
v_call: TRBV7-2
j_call: TRBJ2-1
cdr3_aa: CASSLVGGRVNYEQFF

clone_size: NA
cdr3_length: 16
v_call: TRBV12-5
j_call: TRBJ1-3
cdr3_aa: CASGPRDRGSGNTIYF

clone_size: NA
cdr3_length: 14
v_call: TRBV5-1
j_call: TRBJ2-5
cdr3_aa: CASSLGGSQETQYF

clone_size: NA
cdr3_length: 16
v_call: TRBV7-2
j_call: TRBJ2-7
cdr3_aa: CASSLVASGGAYEQYF

clone_size: NA
cdr3_length: 20
v_call: TRBV6-2/TRBV6-3
j_call: TRBJ2-3
cdr3_aa: CASSYPSGTSSGPTTDTQYF

clone_size: few
cdr3_length: 15
v_call: TRBV4-2
j_call: TRBJ2-2
cdr3_aa: CASSQDLRDTGELFF

clone_size: once
cdr3_length: 15
v_call: TRBV24-1
j_call: TRBJ2-3
cdr3_aa: CATSEKRGGSDTQYF

clone_size: NA
cdr3_length: 16
v_call: TRBV5-1
j_call: TRBJ2-7
cdr3_aa: CASSGLAGESKDEQYF

clone_size: NA
cdr3_length: 14
v_call: TRBV5-1
j_call: TRBJ2-7
cdr3_aa: CASSLEGVSGEQYF

clone_size: NA
cdr3_length: 17
v_call: TRBV5-1
j_call: TRBJ2-1
cdr3_aa: CASSSRTSGTARNEQFF

clone_size: NA
cdr3_length: 15
v_call: TRBV7-9
j_call: TRBJ2-7
cdr3_aa: CASSLGGARAYEQYF

clone_size: NA
cdr3_length: 17
v_call: TRBV7-2
j_call: TRBJ2-3
cdr3_aa: CASSLASLAGGPDTQYF

clone_size: NA
cdr3_length: 15
v_call: TRBV7-2
j_call: TRBJ2-7
cdr3_aa: CASSLEWEVFYEQYF

clone_size: NA
cdr3_length: 14
v_call: TRBV19
j_call: TRBJ2-4
cdr3_aa: CASGQGGANVIQYF

clone_size: NA
cdr3_length: 16
v_call: TRBV9
j_call: TRBJ2-5
cdr3_aa: CASSAGGHRFQETQYF

clone_size: NA
cdr3_length: 11
v_call: TRBV10-2
j_call: TRBJ2-7
cdr3_aa: CASSEVAEQYF

clone_size: NA
cdr3_length: 12
v_call: TRBV5-1
j_call: TRBJ2-5
cdr3_aa: CASSSPGETQYF

clone_size: NA
cdr3_length: 15
v_call: TRBV7-2
j_call: TRBJ2-7
cdr3_aa: CASSLASSGNYEQYF

clone_size: NA
cdr3_length: 16
v_call: TRBV21-1
j_call: TRBJ2-7
cdr3_aa: CASSKAQREVRYEQYF

clone_size: NA
cdr3_length: 14
v_call: TRBV6-6
j_call: TRBJ1-5
cdr3_aa: CASSYPGGDQPQHF

clone_size: NA
cdr3_length: 15
v_call: TRBV25-1
j_call: TRBJ1-6
cdr3_aa: CASSGHRVENSPLHF

clone_size: NA
cdr3_length: 15
v_call: TRBV9
j_call: TRBJ1-5
cdr3_aa: CASSVGGTGNQPQHF

clone_size: once
cdr3_length: 13
v_call: TRBV29-1
j_call: TRBJ1-2
cdr3_aa: CSVDHRGFFGYTF

clone_size: NA
cdr3_length: 16
v_call: TRBV2
j_call: TRBJ2-1
cdr3_aa: CASQKRGLGVQDEQFF

clone_size: NA
cdr3_length: 16
v_call: TRBV16
j_call: TRBJ2-2
cdr3_aa: CASSEGRTGWTGELFF

clone_size: NA
cdr3_length: 16
v_call: TRBV27
j_call: TRBJ2-7
cdr3_aa: CASSPTGTTLRGQQYF

clone_size: once
cdr3_length: 15
v_call: TRBV4-3
j_call: TRBJ2-7
cdr3_aa: CASSQGAGLGYEQYF

clone_size: few
cdr3_length: 16
v_call: TRBV19
j_call: TRBJ1-1
cdr3_aa: CASSVLPTTGNTEAFF

clone_size: NA
cdr3_length: 15
v_call: TRBV19
j_call: TRBJ2-7
cdr3_aa: CASSMKADSSYEQYF

clone_size: NA
cdr3_length: 18
v_call: TRBV14
j_call: TRBJ2-4
cdr3_aa: CASSQDLRAGAAKNIQYF

clone_size: NA
cdr3_length: 12
v_call: TRBV6-6
j_call: TRBJ1-2
cdr3_aa: CASSWGQGDYTF

clone_size: NA
cdr3_length: 15
v_call: TRBV4-1
j_call: TRBJ2-7
cdr3_aa: CASSQGTGIYYEQYF

clone_size: NA
cdr3_length: 16
v_call: TRBV28
j_call: TRBJ2-5
cdr3_aa: CASSSRGAGVRETQYF

clone_size: NA
cdr3_length: 14
v_call: TRBV6-5
j_call: TRBJ1-1
cdr3_aa: CASLAGLSPTEAFF

clone_size: many
cdr3_length: 15
v_call: TRBV7-2
j_call: TRBJ2-3
cdr3_aa: CASSLASGSADTQYF

clone_size: NA
cdr3_length: 10
v_call: TRBV6-9
j_call: TRBJ1-1
cdr3_aa: CASSYRIPFF